Shown below are 28 T cell receptor beta chains from a single sample sequenced in a study of regulatory T cells in long-lasting Graves disease. Time point meaning: newly diagnosed GD, antithyroid drugs for less than 3 months. From PBMCs, RNA was extracted and then used to make the TCR library. Assembly of TCR beta libraries relied on iRepertoire HTBI primers together with Arm-PCR of CDR3 regions. TCRdb reprocessed the multiplex PCR reads with MiXCR, giving one entry per CDR3 protein. Of roughly 380,000 distinct CDR3 sequences detected, about 14% appear once; the ten largest clones hold about 20%. Sequenced here: peripheral blood mononuclear cells (PBMCs), sampled at new diagnosis, from a patient treated with antithyroid drugs. The receptors stem from a female donor with Graves disease.

This clonotype was seen ten or more times. V is TRBV6-2 or TRBV6-3 and J is TRBJ2-1, with 12 bases lining up with TRBD2. CDR3 size: 18 residues. Germline V CDR1 and CDR2: MNHEY, SVGEGT. V shed 0 bases, J shed 7 bases, and the junction held 10 bases outside the gene matches. CDR3 loop: CASSYSNELAGGPNEQFF. CDR3 coding DNA: TGTGCCAGCAGTTACTCGAACGAACTAGCGGGGGGCCCAAATGAGCAGTTCTTC.

Ten or more counts support this clonotype. An end of the junction differs from the germline gene, which may be a read error. The chain has TRBV20-1 and TRBJ2-7, with 8 bases that match TRBD1. The CDR3 contains 12 residues. Looked up from germline, CDR1 is DFQATT and CDR2 is SNEGSKA (reference sequence). CDR3 sequence (DNA): TGTGGCGGGGAGACAGGGGCCTACGAGCAGTACTTC. This sequence encodes CGGETGAYEQYF.

This clonotype was found a few times. This chain uses TRBV10-1 with TRBJ2-7, with 8 bases lining up with TRBD1. From germline, CDR1 is WNHNN and CDR2 SYGVQD (reference sequence). The CDR3 totals 20 residues. The V and J ends lost 2 bases and 0 bases, in that order; junction bases with no gene match: 18. The CDR3 loop is CASSEIPTGGSSGSSYEQYF. CDR3 in DNA: TGCGCCAGCAGTGAGATTCCCACAGGGGGAAGTAGCGGCAGCTCCTACGAGCAGTACTTC.

The sample holds a few counts of this clonotype. The V call is TRBV4-2, the J call TRBJ2-7; D uncertain. Germline assignment: CDR1 LGHNA and CDR2 YNFKEQ. V was trimmed by 0 bases and J by 2 bases, leaving 14 bases between them. This CDR3 region has 16 residues. CDR3 coding DNA: TGTGCCAGCAGCCAAGATTGGGCAGGCCTTGCCTACGAGCAGTACTTC. The encoded protein is CASSQDWAGLAYEQYF.

About this clonotype itself: One base away lies a much larger clone, so this may be a sequencing read error. V is TRBV27 and J is TRBJ2-3, with TRBD2 identical over 11 bases. The CDR3 spans 17 residues. Germline V CDR1 and CDR2: MNHEY, SMNVEV (reference sequence). V shed 5 bases, J shed 1 base, and the junction held 8 bases outside the gene matches. The CDR3: CASSDFGTSGRTDTQYF. Written as DNA, the CDR3 is TGTGCCAGCAGTGACTTCGGGACTAGCGGACGCACAGATACGCAGTATTTT.

This clonotype was observed at least ten times. The genes are TRBV20-1 and TRBJ2-5; D gene uncertain. The CDR3 length is 15 residues. The germline V gene has CDR1 DFQATT and CDR2 SNEGSKA (reference sequence). Trimming shortened V by 2 bases and J by 5 bases, and 18 bases separated the two germline ends. The CDR3 protein is CSARSRASSPETQYF. Here the CDR3 DNA reads TGCAGTGCTAGATCCCGAGCATCGTCGCCGGAGACCCAGTACTTC.

This clonotype has only a few counts. This chain connects TRBV12-3 or TRBV12-4 to TRBJ2-3; D gene unclear. The CDR3 has 12 residues. V was cut by 3 bases and J by 8 bases, with 9 bases left in between. DNA for the CDR3: TGTGCCAGCAGTTTGGCCTTGGGTACGCAGTATTTT. Protein product: CASSLALGTQYF.

The chain has TRBV19 and TRBJ1-2; D is possibly TRBD1 (5 bases). This CDR3 is 11 amino acids long. Trimming pared 10 bases from V and 13 bases from J, leaving 19 bases between. Germline V CDR1 and CDR2: LNHDA, SQIVND (reference sequence). Written as DNA, the CDR3 is TGTGCCACGGGGACCGTCCGGTCATTCACCTTC. Protein product: CATGTVRSFTF.

This clonotype was observed many times. The V and J genes are TRBV27 and TRBJ2-3; a possible D gene is TRBD2 (7 bases). Per germline, CDR1 MNHEY and CDR2 SMNVEV (reference sequence). The ends were cut back, 6 bases at V and 5 bases at J, with 18 bases in the middle. The CDR3 spans 15 residues. CDR3 sequence reads: CASSPLGGAGDTQYF. The CDR3, as DNA: TGTGCCAGCAGCCCCTTGGGGGGGGCGGGAGATACGCAGTATTTT.

This clonotype was counted ten times or more. The chain is built from TRBV27 and TRBJ2-1; the D gene is possibly TRBD2 (6 bases). The CDR3 runs 12 residues. Germline assignment: CDR1 MNHEY and CDR2 SMNVEV (reference sequence). V was clipped by 4 bases and J by 5 bases, with 6 bases between them. Here the CDR3 DNA reads TGTGCCAGCAGTTGGGGGGACAATGAGCAGTTCTTC. Protein product: CASSWGDNEQFF.

Regarding this clonotype: A much larger clone lies a single base off, so this may be a read error. The chain is built from TRBV20-1 and TRBJ2-7; TRBD1 matches at 8 bases. Germline CDR1 and CDR2: DFQATT and SNEGSKA (reference sequence). The CDR3 contains 15 residues. The junction had 10 bases not matched to a gene; V was cut back by 5 bases and J by 1 base. The CDR3 sequence: CSAGGQGRESYEQYF. CDR3 DNA: TGCAGTGCTGGAGGACAGGGCCGAGAGTCCTACGAGCAGTACTTC.

This clonotype was counted only a few times. A much larger clone sits a single nucleotide away, making a read error possible. The chain uses TRBV6-2 or TRBV6-3 and TRBJ1-1; 7 nucleotides align to TRBD1. This CDR3 comprises 15 residues. Germline V gene lookup returns CDR1 MNHEY and CDR2 SVGEGT. V was pared by 8 bases and J by 5 bases, with 14 bases of the junction left unmatched. CDR3 protein: CASGEVSGGDTEAFF. DNA of the CDR3: TGTGCCAGCGGTGAAGTGTCAGGGGGAGATACTGAAGCTTTCTTT.

This clonotype was counted between two and nine times. The chain couples TRBV10-3 to TRBJ1-2; 9 nucleotides align to TRBD1. CDR3 size: 17 residues. V dropped 1 base and J dropped 6; count of bases not matched to a gene: 12. Per the germline V gene, CDR1 is ENHRY and CDR2 is SYGVKD. In DNA, the CDR3 is TGTGCCATCAGTGAGTTTTTTCCGGGACAGGGAGCCCATGGCTACACCTTC. It specifies CAISEFFPGQGAHGYTF.

This clonotype was seen ten or more times. The chain has TRBV30 and TRBJ1-1; 7 positions match TRBD1. The CDR3 extends over 13 amino acids. Per the germline V gene, CDR1 is GTSNPN and CDR2 is SVGIG (reference sequence). V was clipped by 5 bases and J by 0 bases; unmatched bases: 3. CDR3 amino acids: CAWRDSLNTEAFF. The CDR3 bases are TGTGCCTGGCGGGACAGCTTGAACACTGAAGCTTTCTTT.

The table lists this clonotype with many counts. The chain is built from TRBV6-2 or TRBV6-3 and TRBJ2-1; 14 nucleotides agree with TRBD2. The CDR3 length is 19 residues. CDR1 is MNHEY, CDR2 SVGEGT, per germline. With 2 bases clipped from V and 12 bases from J, the junction kept 18 bases outside the gene matches. CDR3 loop: CASSYIGSIGLAGGGPQFF. CDR3 bases: TGTGCCAGCAGTTACATCGGGTCGATAGGACTAGCGGGAGGTGGTCCGCAGTTCTTC.

This clonotype was detected only a few times. DNA for the CDR3: TGCAGCGTGGGGGTTTCGGACGACGAAAAACTGTTTTTT. Protein: CSVGVSDDEKLFF. The chain recombines TRBV29-1 with TRBJ1-4, with D possibly matching TRBD1 (5 bases). Per the germline V gene, CDR1 is SQVTM and CDR2 is ANQGSEA. Between the trimmed V and J ends, which lost 6 bases and 8 bases, there was a span of 16 bases. This CDR3 contains 13 residues.

In this sample, this clonotype turned up many times. V is TRBV2 and J is TRBJ1-2, with 8 bases that match TRBD1. This CDR3 has 14 amino acids. After removal of 3 bases from V and 4 bases from J, the junction contained 4 bases not matched to a gene. Germline V gives CDR1 SNHLY, CDR2 FYNNEI. The CDR3 bases are TGTGCCAGCAGTGAGTCAACAGGGGGCTATGGCTACACCTTC. As protein: CASSESTGGYGYTF.

Notes on this clonotype: Being one base from a much bigger clone, this may be a read error. The chain combines TRBV7-2 with TRBJ1-5; D perhaps matches TRBD1 (6 bases). Germline V gene sequence: CDR1 SGHTA, CDR2 FQGNSA. The CDR3 covers 15 residues. The CDR3 loop is CACSFWGGGNQPQHF. CDR3 sequence (DNA): TGTGCCTGCAGTTTCTGGGGGGGCGGCAATCAGCCCCAGCATTTT.

This clonotype has ten or more counts. The chain employs TRBV24-1 and TRBJ2-3; D gene uncertain. Trimming removed 8 bases from V and 5 bases from J, with 10 bases in between. The length of the CDR3 is 12 residues. Germline CDR1 is KGHDR and CDR2 is SFDVKD. The DNA for the CDR3 is TGTGCCACCACCAATGATGGAGATACGCAGTATTTT. This encodes CATTNDGDTQYF.

In this sample, this clonotype turned up many times. The junction departs from the called germline gene at one end, perhaps through a read error. The V call is TRBV7-6, the J call TRBJ2-1; possibly TRBD2 for D (6 bases). The CDR3 has 13 residues. CDR1 SGHVS and CDR2 FNYEAQ come from the germline V gene. CDR3 loop: CASALQDYDEQFF. CDR3 sequence (DNA): TGTGCCAGCGCCTTACAGGACTACGATGAGCAGTTCTTC.

This clonotype was seen a few times. The V call is TRBV9, the J call TRBJ2-7; tentatively, D is TRBD2 (5 bases). The CDR3 contains 15 residues. V was pared by 0 bases and J by 4 bases, with 14 bases between. The germline V gene has CDR1 SGDLS and CDR2 YYNGEE. CDR3 bases: TGTGCCAGCAGCGTAGCGGGGAGCAGATTTTACGAGCAGTACTTC. As protein: CASSVAGSRFYEQYF.

This clonotype came up many times. This chain connects TRBV5-1 to TRBJ2-2; TRBD1 might be the D (5 bases). CDR1 is SGHRS, CDR2 YFSETQ, per germline. Trimming stripped 8 bases from V and 2 bases from J, with 13 bases between. The CDR3 extends over 14 amino acids. The CDR3, as DNA: TGCGCCAGTAGAGGACAATTTAACACCGGGGAGCTGTTTTTT. It codes for CASRGQFNTGELFF. Looking up the rest from reference TRBV5-1 and TRBJ2-2 gives the full variable domain: KAGVTQTPRYLIKTRGQQVTLSCSPISGHRSVSWYQQTPGQGLQFLFEYFSETQRNKGNFPGRFSGRQFSNSRSEMNVSTLELGDSALYLCASRGQFNTGELFFGEGSRLTVL.

The table lists this clonotype with many counts. The chain couples TRBV29-1 to TRBJ1-1; no clear D. Germline-derived CDR1 and CDR2 are SQVTM and ANQGSEA. V was shortened by 6 bases and J by 2 bases, with 7 bases between the two germline ends. This CDR3 has 11 residues. CDR3: CSVAHNTEAFF. The CDR3 DNA sequence: TGCAGCGTCGCACACAACACTGAAGCTTTCTTT.

The genes are TRBV7-9 and TRBJ1-2, with D unclear. V lost 4 bases to trimming and J lost 3 bases, with 15 bases between them. The CDR3 covers 15 residues. Germline values: CDR1 SEHNR, CDR2 FQNEAQ (reference sequence). The DNA of the CDR3 is TGTGCCAGCAGCTCTGCCGAGGACGGGGACTATGGCTACACCTTC. This gives the protein CASSSAEDGDYGYTF.

In the case of this clonotype: It may be a read error: a sequence one base away is much more abundant. This CDR3 fails to terminate in the conserved phenylalanine or tryptophan, so it likely reflects a read error. V and J are TRBV3-1 and TRBJ1-1; no reliable D call. Germline-derived CDR1 and CDR2 are LGHDT and YNNKEL (reference sequence). Trimming removed 5 bases from V and 1 base from J, with 14 bases in between. The CDR3 sequence is 15 residues long. Written as DNA, the CDR3 is TGTGCCAGCAGCACCTTAGGGTTCGGGAACACTGAAGCTTTCCTT. As protein: CASSTLGFGNTEAFL.

The chain couples TRBV20-1 to TRBJ2-7, with 7 positions matching TRBD2. The CDR3 spans 14 residues. From germline, CDR1 is DFQATT and CDR2 SNEGSKA (reference sequence). The V gene end was trimmed by 4 bases and the J gene end by 2 bases; junction bases not matched to a gene: 8. The CDR3 loop is CSATPGGWPYEQYF. CDR3 nucleotides: TGCAGTGCTACCCCGGGGGGTTGGCCCTACGAGCAGTACTTC.

This chain joins TRBV29-1 and TRBJ2-6; 7 nucleotides agree with TRBD1. CDR3 length: 16 amino acids. The germline V gene has CDR1 SQVTM and CDR2 ANQGSEA. V lost 6 bases and J lost 1; bases outside the gene matches: 9. The CDR3 loop is CSVEVRGRSGANVLTF. In nucleotides, the CDR3 is TGCAGCGTGGAGGTGAGGGGGCGGTCTGGGGCCAACGTCCTGACTTTC.

This clonotype was seen repeatedly, ten times or more. The CDR3: CARIDVDRGNTIYF. The CDR3 coding sequence is TGTGCCCGGATTGATGTGGACCGTGGAAACACCATATATTTT. The V gene is TRBV30, the J gene TRBJ1-3, with no clear D. CDR3 length equals 14 residues. Trimming removed 8 bases from V and 3 bases from J, with 17 bases in between. Germline V gene lookup returns CDR1 GTSNPN and CDR2 SVGIG (reference sequence).